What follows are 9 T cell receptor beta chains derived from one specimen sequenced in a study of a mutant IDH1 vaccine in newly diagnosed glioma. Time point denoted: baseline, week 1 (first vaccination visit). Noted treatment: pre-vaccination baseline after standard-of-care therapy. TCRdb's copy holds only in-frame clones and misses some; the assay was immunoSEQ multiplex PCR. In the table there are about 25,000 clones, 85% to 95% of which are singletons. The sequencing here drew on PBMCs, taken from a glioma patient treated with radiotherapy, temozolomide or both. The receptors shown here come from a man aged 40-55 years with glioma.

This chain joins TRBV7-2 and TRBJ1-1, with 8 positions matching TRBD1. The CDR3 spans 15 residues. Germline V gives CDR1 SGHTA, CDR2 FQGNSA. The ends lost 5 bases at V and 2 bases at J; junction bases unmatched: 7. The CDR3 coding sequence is TGTGCCAGCAGCACCTTGGGACAGGCCAACACTGAAGCTTTCTTT. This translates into CASSTLGQANTEAFF. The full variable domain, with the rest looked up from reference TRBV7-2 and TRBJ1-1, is GAGVSQSPSNKVTEKGKDVELRCDPISGHTALYWYRQSLGQGLEFLIYFQGNSAPDKSGLPSDRFSAERTGGSVSTLTIQRTQQEDSAVYLCASSTLGQANTEAFFGQGTRLTVV.

The CDR3 DNA reads as TGTGCCAGCAGCTTTCGTCATCGGACAGCGTACCAAGAGACCCAGTACTTC. It codes for CASSFRHRTAYQETQYF. The gene calls are TRBV7-6 and TRBJ2-5; D possibly corresponds to TRBD1 (6 bases). The ends were cut back, 3 bases at V and 0 bases at J, with 17 bases in the middle. CDR3 length: 17 residues. Germline V gene data show CDR1 as SGHVS and CDR2 as FNYEAQ. Variable domain in full (rest from reference TRBV7-6 and TRBJ2-5): GAGVSQSPRYKVTKRGQDVALRCDPISGHVSLYWYRQALGQGPEFLTYFNYEAQQDKSGLPNDRFSAERPEGSISTLTIQRTEQRDSAMYRCASSFRHRTAYQETQYFGPGTRLLVL.

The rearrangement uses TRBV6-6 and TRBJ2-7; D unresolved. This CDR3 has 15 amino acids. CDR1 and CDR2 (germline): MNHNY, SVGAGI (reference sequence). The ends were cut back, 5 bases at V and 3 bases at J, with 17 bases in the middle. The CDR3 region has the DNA TGTGCCAGCAGTACCACCTCGGGTCCCCACTACGAGCAGTACTTC. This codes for CASSTTSGPHYEQYF.

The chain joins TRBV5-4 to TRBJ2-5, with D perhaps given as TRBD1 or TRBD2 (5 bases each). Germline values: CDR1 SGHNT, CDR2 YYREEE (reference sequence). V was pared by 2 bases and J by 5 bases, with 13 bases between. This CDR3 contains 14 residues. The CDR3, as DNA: TGTGCCAGCAGCTTCACGGGGCCGGGGGAGACCCAGTACTTC. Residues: CASSFTGPGETQYF.

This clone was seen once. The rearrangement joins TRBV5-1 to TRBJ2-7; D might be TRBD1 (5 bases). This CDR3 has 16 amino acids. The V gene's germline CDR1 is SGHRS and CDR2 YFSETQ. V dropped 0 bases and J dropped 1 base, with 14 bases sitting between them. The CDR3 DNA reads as TGCGCCAGCAGCTTGGCCGGACGAACAGGTTCCTACGAGCAGTACTTC. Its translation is CASSLAGRTGSYEQYF.

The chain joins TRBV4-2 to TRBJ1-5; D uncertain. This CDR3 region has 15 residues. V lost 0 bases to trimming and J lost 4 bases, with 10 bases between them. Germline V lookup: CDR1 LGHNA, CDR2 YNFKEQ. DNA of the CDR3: TGTGCCAGCAGCCAAGAAGGCGGGGATAATCAGCCCCAGCATTTT. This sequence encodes CASSQEGGDNQPQHF.

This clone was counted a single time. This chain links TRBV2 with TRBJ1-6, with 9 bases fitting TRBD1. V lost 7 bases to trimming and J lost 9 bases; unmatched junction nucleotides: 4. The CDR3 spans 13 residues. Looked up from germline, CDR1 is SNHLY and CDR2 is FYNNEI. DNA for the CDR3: TGTGCCAGCACGAGGGACAGGGCTTCACCCCTCCACTTT. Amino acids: CASTRDRASPLHF.

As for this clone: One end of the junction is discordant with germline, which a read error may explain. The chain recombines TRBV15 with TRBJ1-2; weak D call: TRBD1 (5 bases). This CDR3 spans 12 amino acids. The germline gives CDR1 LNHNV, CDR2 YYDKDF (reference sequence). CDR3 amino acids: CATSRESRVPAF. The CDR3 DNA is TGTGCCACCAGCAGAGAAAGCAGGGTCCCAGCATTC.

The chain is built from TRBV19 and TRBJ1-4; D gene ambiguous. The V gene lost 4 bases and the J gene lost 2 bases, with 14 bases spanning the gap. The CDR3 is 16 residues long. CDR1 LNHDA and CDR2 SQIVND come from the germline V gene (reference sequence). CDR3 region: CASSTRRDPTNEKLFF. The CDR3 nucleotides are TGTGCCAGTAGTACGCGGCGCGATCCGACTAATGAAAAACTGTTTTTT.